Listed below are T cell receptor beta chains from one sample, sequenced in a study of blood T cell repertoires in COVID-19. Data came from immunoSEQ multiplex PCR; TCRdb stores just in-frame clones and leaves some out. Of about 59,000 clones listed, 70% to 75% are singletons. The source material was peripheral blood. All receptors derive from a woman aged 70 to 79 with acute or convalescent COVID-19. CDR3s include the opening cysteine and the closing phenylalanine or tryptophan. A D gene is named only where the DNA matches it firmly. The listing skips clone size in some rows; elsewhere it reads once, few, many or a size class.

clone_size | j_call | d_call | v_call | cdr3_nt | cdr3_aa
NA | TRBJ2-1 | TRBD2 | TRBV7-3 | TGTGCCAGCAGCTTAAAGAGGGTCTTAGGGAGCGGGGAACCCAGCTCCTACAATGAGCAGTTCTTC | CASSLKRVLGSGEPSSYNEQFF
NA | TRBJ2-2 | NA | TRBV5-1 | TGCGCCAGCAGCCGTATGGGTCCCCAGGGCGGGGAGCTGTTTTTT | CASSRMGPQGGELFF
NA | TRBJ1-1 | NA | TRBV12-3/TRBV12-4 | TGTGCCAGCAACCAGGGTTATACTGAAGCTTTCTTT | CASNQGYTEAFF
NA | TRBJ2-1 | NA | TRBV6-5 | TGTGCCAGCAGTTATTGGGAGACTGAGCAGTTCTTC | CASSYWETEQFF
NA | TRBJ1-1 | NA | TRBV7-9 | TGTGCCAGCAGCTTAAGCCCGGTGAACACTGAAGCTTTCTTT | CASSLSPVNTEAFF
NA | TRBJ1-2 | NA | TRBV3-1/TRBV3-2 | TGTGCCAGCGGGGGCAGGGCAAGTGATGGCTACACCTTC | CASGGRASDGYTF
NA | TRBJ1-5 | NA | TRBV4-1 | TGCGCCAGCAGCCAAGATCCTGCAGGGATGGGCCAGCCCCAGCATTTT | CASSQDPAGMGQPQHF
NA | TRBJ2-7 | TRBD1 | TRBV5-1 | TGCGCCAGCAGCTTGGTAGGGACAGGGGAAGAGCAGTACTTC | CASSLVGTGEEQYF
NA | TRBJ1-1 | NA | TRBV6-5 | TGTGCCACTACGCCGGGAGAGTCGAACACTGAAGCTTTCTTT | CATTPGESNTEAFF
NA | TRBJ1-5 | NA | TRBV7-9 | TGTGCCAGCAGCCCAAAACGGTCGGGGGGCGCGAGTGATTCGCAGCCCCAGCATTTT | CASSPKRSGGASDSQPQHF
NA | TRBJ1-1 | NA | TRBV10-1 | TGCGCCAGCAGGGCAGGCCCGGCGGGCACTGAAGCTTTCTTT | CASRAGPAGTEAFF
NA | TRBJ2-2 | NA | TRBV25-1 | TGTGCCAGCAGTGAATTCGGGGGAGTCGTGGACACCGGGGAGCTGTTTTTT | CASSEFGGVVDTGELFF
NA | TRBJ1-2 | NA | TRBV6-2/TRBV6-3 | TGTGCCAGCAGTTACCAGGGCGGAGGGGCTTATGGCTACACCTTC | CASSYQGGGAYGYTF
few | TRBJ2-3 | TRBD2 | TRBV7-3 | TGTGCCAGCAGCACCGGGACTAGGGCTGGCACAGATACGCAGTATTTT | CASSTGTRAGTDTQYF
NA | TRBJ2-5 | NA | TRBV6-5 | TGTGCCAGCAGTACAGGGTACGCACAGACCCAGTACTTC | CASSTGYAQTQYF
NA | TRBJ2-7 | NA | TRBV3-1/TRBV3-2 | TGTGCCAGCAGCCAAGTGCGGCCACCCAAGCCGCAGTACTTC | CASSQVRPPKPQYF
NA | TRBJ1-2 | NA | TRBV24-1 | TGTGCCACCAGTGCTACAGGCACGCTGAACTATGGCTACACCTTC | CATSATGTLNYGYTF
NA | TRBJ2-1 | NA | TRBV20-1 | TGCAGTATCTCCGGGTATGGCGAGCAGTTCTTC | CSISGYGEQFF
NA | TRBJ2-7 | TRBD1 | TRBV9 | TGTGCCAGCAGCGTAGTTGACAGGGGCGAGCAGTACTTC | CASSVVDRGEQYF
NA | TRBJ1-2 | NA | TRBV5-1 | TGCGCCAGCAGCTTGGATCCCGCGGGTTATGGCTACACCTTC | CASSLDPAGYGYTF
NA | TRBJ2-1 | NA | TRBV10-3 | TGTGCCATCAGTGAAATTGGCCAGGGGTTTTACAATGAGCAGTTCTTC | CAISEIGQGFYNEQFF
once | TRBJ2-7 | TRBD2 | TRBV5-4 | TGTGCCAGCAGTCTCGCGTGGGGGGGGAACTACGAGCAGTACTTC | CASSLAWGGNYEQYF
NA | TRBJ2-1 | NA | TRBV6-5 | TGTGCCAGCAGGGTTAGCGGTTCGGGCAATGAGCAGTTCTTC | CASRVSGSGNEQFF
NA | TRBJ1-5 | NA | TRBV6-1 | TGTGCCAGCAGTGGGCGGGGGGTTATCTTTAATAGCAATCAGCCCCAGCATTTT | CASSGRGVIFNSNQPQHF
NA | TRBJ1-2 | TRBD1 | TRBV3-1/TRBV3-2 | TGTGCCAGCAGTCGTGGACAGGGTGGCTATGGCTACACCTTC | CASSRGQGGYGYTF
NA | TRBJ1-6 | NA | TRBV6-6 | TGTGCCAGCAGGCCGGGATTTGATTCACCCCTCCACTTT | CASRPGFDSPLHF
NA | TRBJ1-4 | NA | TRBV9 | TGTGCCAGCAGCGTAGCGCAGGGTATGAGGGAAAAACTGTTTTTT | CASSVAQGMREKLFF
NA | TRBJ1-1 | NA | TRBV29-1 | TGCAGCACCCCGTCACAGGTTAACACTGAAGCTTTCTTT | CSTPSQVNTEAFF
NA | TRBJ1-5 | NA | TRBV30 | TGTGCCTGGAGCCGTAACGAGGCCTCAGCCCAGCATTTT | CAWSRNEASAQHF
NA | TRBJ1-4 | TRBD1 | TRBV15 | TGTGCCACCAGCAGCGGGACAGGGCCCCTCCAAAAACTGTTTTTT | CATSSGTGPLQKLFF
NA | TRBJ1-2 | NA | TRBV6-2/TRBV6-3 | TGTGCCAGCAGTTCTCCCGGGGGGCGGCATGGCTATGGCTACACCTTC | CASSSPGGRHGYGYTF
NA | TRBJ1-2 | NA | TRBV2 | TGTGCCAGCAGACCTAAGTCCGGGGGGTGGAATGGCTACACCTTC | CASRPKSGGWNGYTF
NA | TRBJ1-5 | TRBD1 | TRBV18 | TGTGCCAGCTCACCATTCCGGGACAGGGGGCTAAGCAATCAGCCCCAGCATTTT | CASSPFRDRGLSNQPQHF
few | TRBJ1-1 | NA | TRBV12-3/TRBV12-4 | TGTGCCAGCAGCCCCTGGAGGGGCACTGAAGCTTTCTTT | CASSPWRGTEAFF
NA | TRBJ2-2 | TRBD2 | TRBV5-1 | TGCGCCAGCAGGTCTAGCGGGGGGGCAGCGAACACCGGGGAGCTGTTTTTT | CASRSSGGAANTGELFF
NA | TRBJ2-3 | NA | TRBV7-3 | TGTGCCAGCAGCCCGGGGACTAGCACAGATACGCAGTATTTT | CASSPGTSTDTQYF
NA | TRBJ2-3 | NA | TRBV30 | TGTGCCTGGAGTGTGGGGTTCGTCACAGGGTTGTTAACAGATACGCAGTATTTT | CAWSVGFVTGLLTDTQYF
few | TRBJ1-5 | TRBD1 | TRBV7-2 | TGTGCCAGCAGCTCTCGGACAGGCAACCAGCCCCAGCATTTT | CASSSRTGNQPQHF
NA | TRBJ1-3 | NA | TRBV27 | TGTGCCAGCAGTACAGGGCCCAGCTCTGGAAACACCATATATTTT | CASSTGPSSGNTIYF
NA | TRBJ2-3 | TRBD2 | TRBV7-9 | TGTGCCAGCAGCTTCGGACTAGCGGGGGACACAGATACGCAGTATTTT | CASSFGLAGDTDTQYF
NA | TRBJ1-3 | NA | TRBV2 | TGTGCCAGCAGTAGGACAAGGGGAAACACCATATATTTT | CASSRTRGNTIYF
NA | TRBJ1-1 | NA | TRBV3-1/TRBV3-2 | TGTGCCAGCAGTCGAACCCAGTATGAAGCTTTCTTT | CASSRTQYEAFF
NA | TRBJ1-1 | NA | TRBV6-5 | TGTGCCAGCACCCCCCCAGGGTTTAGAAACACTGAAGCTTTCTTT | CASTPPGFRNTEAFF
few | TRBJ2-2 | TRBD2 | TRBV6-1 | TGTGCCAGCAGTGAACTAGCGGGGGGGCAAAACACCGGGGAGCTGTTTTTT | CASSELAGGQNTGELFF
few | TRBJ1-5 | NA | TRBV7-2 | TGTGCCAGCAGCTCACTAAATCAGCCCCAGCATTTT | CASSSLNQPQHF
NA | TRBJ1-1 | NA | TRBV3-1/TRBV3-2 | TGTGCCAGCAGGCGGCAGGGTGAAGCTTTCTTT | CASRRQGEAFF
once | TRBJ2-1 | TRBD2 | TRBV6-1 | TGTGCCAGCAGTGAAGAAGTAGCGGGGGGACATGAGCAGTTCTTC | CASSEEVAGGHEQFF
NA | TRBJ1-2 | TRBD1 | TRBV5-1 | TGCGCCAGCAGCTTACAGGGGTTCGAGCGGGGCTACACCTTC | CASSLQGFERGYTF
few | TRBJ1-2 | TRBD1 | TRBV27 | TGTGCCAGCAGTTCCTCGGACAGGGGGCAGAGTGGCTACACCTTC | CASSSSDRGQSGYTF
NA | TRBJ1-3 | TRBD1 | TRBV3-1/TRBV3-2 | TGTGCCAGCAGCCAAGGGGACAGGTCTGGAAACACCATATATTTT | CASSQGDRSGNTIYF
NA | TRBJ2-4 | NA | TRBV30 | TGTGCCTGGAGTGTACGAGGAATTCAGTACTTC | CAWSVRGIQYF
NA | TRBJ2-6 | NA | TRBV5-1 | TGCGCCAGCAGCTCAGCCCCCAGGGAAGCTGGGGCCAACGTCCTGACTTTC | CASSSAPREAGANVLTF
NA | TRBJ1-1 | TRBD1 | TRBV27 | TGTGCCAGCAGTTCCACAGGGGCCCGCACTGAAGCTTTCTTT | CASSSTGARTEAFF